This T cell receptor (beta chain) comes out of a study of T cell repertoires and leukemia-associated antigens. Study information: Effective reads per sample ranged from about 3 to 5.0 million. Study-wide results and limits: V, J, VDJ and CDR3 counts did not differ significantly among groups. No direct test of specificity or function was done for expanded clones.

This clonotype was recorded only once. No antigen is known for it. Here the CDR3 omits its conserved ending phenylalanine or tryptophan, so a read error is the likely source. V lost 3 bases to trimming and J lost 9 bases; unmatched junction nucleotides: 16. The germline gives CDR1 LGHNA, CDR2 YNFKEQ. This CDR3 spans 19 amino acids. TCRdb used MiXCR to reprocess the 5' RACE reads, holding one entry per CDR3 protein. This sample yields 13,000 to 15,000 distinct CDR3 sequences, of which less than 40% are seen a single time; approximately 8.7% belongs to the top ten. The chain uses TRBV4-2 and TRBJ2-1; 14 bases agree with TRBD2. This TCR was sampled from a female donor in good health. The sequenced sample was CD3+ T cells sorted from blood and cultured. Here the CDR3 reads CASSQSDPTGTSGRFEQFL. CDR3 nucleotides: TGTGCCAGCAGCCAGTCGGATCCCACCGGGACTAGCGGGAGATTTGAGCAGTTCCTC.